The text below deals with one TCR beta chain. The data stem from a study of blood T cell repertoires in COVID-19. V trimming: 2 bases; J trimming: 2 bases; junction bases outside the gene matches: 6. This CDR3 region has 16 residues. Germline V CDR1 and CDR2: MNHEY, SVGEGT. How the authors handled the data: Amplification of reference gene primers was used by the study to estimate nucleated cell counts. The method was immunoSEQ multiplex PCR; TCRdb's version includes in-frame clones alone and lacks a portion of them. V and J calls and clone size are given by that table; D and trimming were obtained from the DNA. The profile shows 300,000 to 400,000 clones, approximately 90% of them singletons.

The chain combines TRBV6-2 or TRBV6-3 with TRBJ1-5; 7 bases are a match to TRBD1. The material sequenced was peripheral blood. The TCR comes from a man aged 30-40 years with COVID-19, enrolled during active disease. CDR3 DNA sequence: TGTGCCAGCAGTTACAACTCCGGGACAGGCAATCAGCCCCAGCATTTT. Translated: CASSYNSGTGNQPQHF.